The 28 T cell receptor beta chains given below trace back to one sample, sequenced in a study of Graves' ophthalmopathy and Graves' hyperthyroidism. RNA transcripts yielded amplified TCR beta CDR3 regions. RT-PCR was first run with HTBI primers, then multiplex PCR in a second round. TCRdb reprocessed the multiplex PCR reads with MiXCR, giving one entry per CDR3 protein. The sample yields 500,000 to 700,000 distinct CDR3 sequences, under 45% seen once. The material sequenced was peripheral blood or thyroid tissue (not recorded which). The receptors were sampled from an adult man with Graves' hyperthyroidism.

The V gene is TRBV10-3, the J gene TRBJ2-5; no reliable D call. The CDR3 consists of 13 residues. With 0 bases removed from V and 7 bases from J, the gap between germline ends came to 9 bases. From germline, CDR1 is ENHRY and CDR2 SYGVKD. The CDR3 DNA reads TGTGCCATCAGTGAGTCGCATCGACGGACCCAGTACTTC. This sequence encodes CAISESHRRTQYF.

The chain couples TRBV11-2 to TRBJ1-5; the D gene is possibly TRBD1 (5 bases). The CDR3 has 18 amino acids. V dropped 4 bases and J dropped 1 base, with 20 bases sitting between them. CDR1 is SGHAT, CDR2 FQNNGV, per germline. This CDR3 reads CASSSGPGGKGSNQPQHF. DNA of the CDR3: TGTGCCAGCAGCTCCGGCCCGGGGGGGAAGGGGAGCAATCAGCCCCAGCATTTT. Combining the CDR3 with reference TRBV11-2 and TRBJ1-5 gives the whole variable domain EAGVAQSPRYKIIEKRQSVAFWCNPISGHATLYWYQQILGQGPKLLIQFQNNGVVDDSQLPKDRFSAERLKGVDSTLKIQPAKLEDSAVYLCASSSGPGGKGSNQPQHFGDGTRLSIL.

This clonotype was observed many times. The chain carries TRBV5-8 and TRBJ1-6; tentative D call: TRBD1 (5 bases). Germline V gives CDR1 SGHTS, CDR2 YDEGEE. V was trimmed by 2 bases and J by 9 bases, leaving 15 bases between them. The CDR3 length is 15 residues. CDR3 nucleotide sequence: TGTGCCAGCAGCTTCGGGGGAGGTTTTGGTTCACCCCTCCACTTT. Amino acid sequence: CASSFGGGFGSPLHF. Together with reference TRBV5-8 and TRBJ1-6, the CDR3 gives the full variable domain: EAGVTQSPTHLIKTRGQQATLRCSPISGHTSVYWYQQALGLGLQFLLWYDEGEERNRGNFPPRFSGRQFPNYSSELNVNALELEDSALYLCASSFGGGFGSPLHFGNGTRLTVT.

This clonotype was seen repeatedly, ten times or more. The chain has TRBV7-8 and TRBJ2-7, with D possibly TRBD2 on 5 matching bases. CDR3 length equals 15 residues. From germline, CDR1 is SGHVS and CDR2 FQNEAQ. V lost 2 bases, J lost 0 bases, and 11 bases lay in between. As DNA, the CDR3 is TGTGCCAGCAGCTTACGGGGTGGTGACTCCTACGAGCAGTACTTC. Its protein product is CASSLRGGDSYEQYF.

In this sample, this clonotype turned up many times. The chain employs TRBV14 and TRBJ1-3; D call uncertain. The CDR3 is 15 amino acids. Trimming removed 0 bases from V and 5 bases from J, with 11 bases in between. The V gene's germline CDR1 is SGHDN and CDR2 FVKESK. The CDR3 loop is CASSQEVAGRNTIYF. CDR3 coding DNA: TGTGCCAGCAGCCAAGAGGTAGCGGGCCGAAACACCATATATTTT.

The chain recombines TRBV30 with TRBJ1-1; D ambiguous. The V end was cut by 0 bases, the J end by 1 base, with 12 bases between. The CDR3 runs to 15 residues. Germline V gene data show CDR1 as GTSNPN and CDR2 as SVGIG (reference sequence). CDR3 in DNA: TGTGCCTGGAGTGTAGGGTTCCGCCAGAACACTGAAGCTTTCTTT. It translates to CAWSVGFRQNTEAFF.

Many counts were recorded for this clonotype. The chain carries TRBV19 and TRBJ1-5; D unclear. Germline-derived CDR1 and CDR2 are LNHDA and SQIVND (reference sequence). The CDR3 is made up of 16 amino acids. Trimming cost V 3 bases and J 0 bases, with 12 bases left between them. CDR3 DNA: TGTGCCAGTAGTATGGAGGGCAGGTATAGCAATCAGCCCCAGCATTTT. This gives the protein CASSMEGRYSNQPQHF.

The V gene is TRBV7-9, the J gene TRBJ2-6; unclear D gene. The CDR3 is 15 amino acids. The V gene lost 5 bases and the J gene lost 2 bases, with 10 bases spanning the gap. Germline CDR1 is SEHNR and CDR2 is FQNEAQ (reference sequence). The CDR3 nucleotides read TGTGCCAGCAGCGCCCCTGGGGCTGGGGCCAACGTCCTGACTTTC. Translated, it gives CASSAPGAGANVLTF.

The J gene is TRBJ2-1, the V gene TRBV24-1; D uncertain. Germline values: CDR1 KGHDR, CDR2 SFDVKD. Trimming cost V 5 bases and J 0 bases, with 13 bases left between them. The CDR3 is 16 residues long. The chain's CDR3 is CATSALSVSSYNEQFF. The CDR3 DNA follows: TGTGCCACCAGTGCTCTGAGTGTCAGCTCCTACAATGAGCAGTTCTTC.

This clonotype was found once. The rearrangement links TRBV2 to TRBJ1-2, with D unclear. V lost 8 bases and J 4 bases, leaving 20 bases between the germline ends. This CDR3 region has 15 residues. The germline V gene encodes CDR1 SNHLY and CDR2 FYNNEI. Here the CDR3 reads CASSFQQRAIYGYTF. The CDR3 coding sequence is TGTGCCAGCTCTTTCCAACAGAGAGCAATCTATGGCTACACCTTC.

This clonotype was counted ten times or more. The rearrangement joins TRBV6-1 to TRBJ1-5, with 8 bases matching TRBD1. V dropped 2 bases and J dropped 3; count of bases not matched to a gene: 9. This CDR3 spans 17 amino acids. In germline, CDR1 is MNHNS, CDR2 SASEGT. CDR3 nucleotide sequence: TGTGCCAGCAGTGAAAGTGGACAGGGCGGTAACAATCAGCCCCAGCATTTT. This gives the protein CASSESGQGGNNQPQHF.

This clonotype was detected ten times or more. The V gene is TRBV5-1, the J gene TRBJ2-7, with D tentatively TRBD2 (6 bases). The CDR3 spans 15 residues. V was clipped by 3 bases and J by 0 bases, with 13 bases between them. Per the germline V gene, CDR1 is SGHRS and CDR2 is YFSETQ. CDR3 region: CASSWGTSSSYEQYF. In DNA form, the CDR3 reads TGCGCCAGCAGCTGGGGGACTTCAAGCTCCTACGAGCAGTACTTC.

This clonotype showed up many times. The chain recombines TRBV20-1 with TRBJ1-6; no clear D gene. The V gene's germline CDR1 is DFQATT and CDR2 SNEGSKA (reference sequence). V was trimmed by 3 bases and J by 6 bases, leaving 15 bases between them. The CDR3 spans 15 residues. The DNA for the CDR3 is TGCAGTGCTAGCTGGGAGTACCCACCTAATTCACCCCTCCACTTT. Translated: CSASWEYPPNSPLHF.

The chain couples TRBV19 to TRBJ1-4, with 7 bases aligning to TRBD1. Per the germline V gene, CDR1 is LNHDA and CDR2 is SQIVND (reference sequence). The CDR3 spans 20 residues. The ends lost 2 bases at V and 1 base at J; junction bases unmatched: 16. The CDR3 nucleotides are TGTGCCAGTAGTATAATCGTCGGCAGGGGGTTCTTCGGAACTAATGAAAAACTGTTTTTT. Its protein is CASSIIVGRGFFGTNEKLFF. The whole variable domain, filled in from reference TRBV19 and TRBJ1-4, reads DGGITQSPKYLFRKEGQNVTLSCEQNLNHDAMYWYRQDPGQGLRLIYYSQIVNDFQKGDIAEGYSVSREKKESFPLTVTSAQKNPTAFYLCASSIIVGRGFFGTNEKLFFGSGTQLSVL.

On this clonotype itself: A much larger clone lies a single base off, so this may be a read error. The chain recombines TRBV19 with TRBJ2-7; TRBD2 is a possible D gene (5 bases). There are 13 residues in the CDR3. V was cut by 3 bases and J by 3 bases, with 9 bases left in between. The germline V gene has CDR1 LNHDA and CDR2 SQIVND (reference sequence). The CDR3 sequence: CASSMVAGYEQYF. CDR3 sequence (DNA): TGTGCCAGTAGTATGGTGGCGGGCTACGAGCAGTACTTC. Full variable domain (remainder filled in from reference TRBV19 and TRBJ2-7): DGGITQSPKYLFRKEGQNVTLSCEQNLNHDAMYWYRQDPGQGLRLIYYSQIVNDFQKGDIAEGYSVSREKKESFPLTVTSAQKNPTAFYLCASSMVAGYEQYFGPGTRLTVT.

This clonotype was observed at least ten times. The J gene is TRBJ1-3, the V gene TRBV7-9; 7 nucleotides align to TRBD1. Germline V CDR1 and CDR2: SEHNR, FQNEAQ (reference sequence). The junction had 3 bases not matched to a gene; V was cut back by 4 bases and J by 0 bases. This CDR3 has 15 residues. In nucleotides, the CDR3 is TGTGCCAGCAGCTCAGGACAGGCCTCTGGAAACACCATATATTTT. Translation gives CASSSGQASGNTIYF. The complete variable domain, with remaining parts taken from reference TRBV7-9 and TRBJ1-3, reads DTGVSQNPRHKITKRGQNVTFRCDPISEHNRLYWYRQTLGQGPEFLTYFQNEAQLEKSRLLSDRFSAERPKGSFSTLEIQRTEQGDSAMYLCASSSGQASGNTIYFGEGSWLTVV.

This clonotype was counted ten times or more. The CDR3: CASSLAAPLQGRETQYF. In DNA, the CDR3 is TGTGCCAGCAGTTTAGCGGCGCCCCTACAGGGGAGGGAGACCCAGTACTTC. The V gene is TRBV12-3 or TRBV12-4, the J gene TRBJ2-5; possible D gene TRBD1, 7 bases. V was cut by 0 bases and J by 5 bases, with 19 bases left in between. The CDR3 runs to 17 residues.

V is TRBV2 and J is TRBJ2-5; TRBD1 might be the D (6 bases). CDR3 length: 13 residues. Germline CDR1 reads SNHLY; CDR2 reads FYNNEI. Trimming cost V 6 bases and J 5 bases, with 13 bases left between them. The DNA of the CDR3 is TGTGCCAGCAGAGGGGCAGGGGACGAGACCCAGTACTTC. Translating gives CASRGAGDETQYF.

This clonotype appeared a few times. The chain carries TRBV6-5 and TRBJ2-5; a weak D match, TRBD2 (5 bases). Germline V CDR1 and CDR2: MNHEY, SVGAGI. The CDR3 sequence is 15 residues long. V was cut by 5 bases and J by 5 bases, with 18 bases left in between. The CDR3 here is CASSPNGVWAETQYF. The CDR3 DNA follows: TGTGCCAGCAGTCCCAACGGGGTCTGGGCGGAGACCCAGTACTTC.

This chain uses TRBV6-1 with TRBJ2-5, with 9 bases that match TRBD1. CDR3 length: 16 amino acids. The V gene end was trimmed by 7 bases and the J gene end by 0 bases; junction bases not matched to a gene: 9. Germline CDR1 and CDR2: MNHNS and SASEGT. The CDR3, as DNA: TGTGCCAGCAAGGTTGAACAGGGGGCTAACCAAGAGACCCAGTACTTC. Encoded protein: CASKVEQGANQETQYF.

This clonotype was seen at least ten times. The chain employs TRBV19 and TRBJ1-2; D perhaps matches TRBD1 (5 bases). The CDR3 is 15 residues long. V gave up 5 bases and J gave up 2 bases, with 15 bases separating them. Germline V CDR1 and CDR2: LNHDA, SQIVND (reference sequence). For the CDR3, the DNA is TGTGCCAGTAGTGCGGGGGACGTGATGAACTATGGCTACACCTTC. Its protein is CASSAGDVMNYGYTF. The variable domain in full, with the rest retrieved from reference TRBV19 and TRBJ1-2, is DGGITQSPKYLFRKEGQNVTLSCEQNLNHDAMYWYRQDPGQGLRLIYYSQIVNDFQKGDIAEGYSVSREKKESFPLTVTSAQKNPTAFYLCASSAGDVMNYGYTFGSGTRLTVV.

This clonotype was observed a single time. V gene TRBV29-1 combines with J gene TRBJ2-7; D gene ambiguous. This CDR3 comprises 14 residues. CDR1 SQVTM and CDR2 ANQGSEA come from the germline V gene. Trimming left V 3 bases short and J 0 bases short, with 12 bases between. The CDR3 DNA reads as TGCAGCGTTGATCCGACCGGGCCCTCCTACGAGCAGTACTTC. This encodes CSVDPTGPSYEQYF.

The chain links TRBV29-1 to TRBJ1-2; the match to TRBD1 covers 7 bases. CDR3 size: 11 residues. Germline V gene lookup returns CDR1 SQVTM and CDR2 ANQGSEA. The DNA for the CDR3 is TGCACCGGGGACAGCGGCTATGGCTACACCTTC. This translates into CTGDSGYGYTF. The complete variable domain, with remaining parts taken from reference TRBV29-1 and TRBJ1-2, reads SAVISQKPSRDICQRGTSLTIQCQVDSQVTMMFWYRQQPGQSLTLIATANQGSEATYESGFVIDKFPISRPNLTFSTLTVSNMSPEDSSIYLCTGDSGYGYTFGSGTRLTVV.

Here the CDR3 reads CASRVSIGQGTFNGYTF. The CDR3 DNA is TGTGCCAGCAGGGTCTCGATCGGACAGGGAACATTTAATGGCTACACCTTC. J is TRBJ1-2 and V is TRBV2, with TRBD1 matching 8 bases. The CDR3 totals 17 residues. The V gene end was trimmed by 6 bases and the J gene end by 6 bases; junction bases not matched to a gene: 18. Germline CDR1 SNHLY, CDR2 FYNNEI. Full variable domain (outside the CDR3, taken from reference TRBV2 and TRBJ1-2): EPEVTQTPSHQVTQMGQEVILRCVPISNHLYFYWYRQILGQKVEFLVSFYNNEISEKSEIFDDQFSVERPDGSNFTLKIRSTKLEDSAMYFCASRVSIGQGTFNGYTFGSGTRLTVV.

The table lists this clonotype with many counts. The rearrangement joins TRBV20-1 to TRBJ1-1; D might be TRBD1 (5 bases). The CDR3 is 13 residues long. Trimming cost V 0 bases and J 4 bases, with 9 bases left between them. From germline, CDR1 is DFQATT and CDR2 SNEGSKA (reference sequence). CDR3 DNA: TGCAGTGCTAGAGATTGGGGCAGCACTGAAGCTTTCTTT. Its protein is CSARDWGSTEAFF.

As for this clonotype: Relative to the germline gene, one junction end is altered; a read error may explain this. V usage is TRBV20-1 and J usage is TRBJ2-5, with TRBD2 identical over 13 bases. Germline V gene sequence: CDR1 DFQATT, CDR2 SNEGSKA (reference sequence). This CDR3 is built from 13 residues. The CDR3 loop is CSTSGGATETQYF. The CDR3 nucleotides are TGCAGTACTAGCGGGGGGGCCACGGAGACCCAGTACTTC.

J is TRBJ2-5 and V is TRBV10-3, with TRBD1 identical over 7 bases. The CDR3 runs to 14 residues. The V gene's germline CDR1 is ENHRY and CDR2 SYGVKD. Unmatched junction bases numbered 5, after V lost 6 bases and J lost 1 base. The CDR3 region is CAIRDGTVQETQYF. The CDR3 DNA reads TGTGCCATCAGGGATGGGACAGTCCAAGAGACCCAGTACTTC.

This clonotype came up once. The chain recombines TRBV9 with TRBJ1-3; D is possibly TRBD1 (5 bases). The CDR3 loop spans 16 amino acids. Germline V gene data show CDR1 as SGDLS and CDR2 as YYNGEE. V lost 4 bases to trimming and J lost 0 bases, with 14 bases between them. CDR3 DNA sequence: TGTGCCAGCAGCACCGATGGACACCACTCTGGAAACACCATATATTTT. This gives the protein CASSTDGHHSGNTIYF.